The entry that follows covers one TCR beta chain sequence. Its antigen remains unidentified. Data came from immunoSEQ multiplex PCR; TCRdb stores just in-frame clones and leaves some out. This sample has roughly 48,000 clones, with around 77% found just once. The data belong to a study of radiotherapy plus CTLA-4 blockade in lung cancer. The overall study: About 17% of enrolled patients responded objectively, and more than 25% had disease control. General study findings and limits: Per reports, early blood T cell clone dynamics, plus interferon-beta, forecast response most strongly. TCR clones originating in tumors grew in number in blood after radiotherapy plus ipilimumab.

CDR1 and CDR2 (germline): SGDLS, YYNGEE. The V gene lost 0 bases and the J gene lost 4 bases, with 19 bases spanning the gap. This CDR3 is 18 amino acids long. Patients with chemo-refractory metastatic non-small-cell lung cancer received focal radiation plus CTLA-4 blockade with ipilimumab. The V and J genes are TRBV9 and TRBJ1-4; the D gene is possibly TRBD1 (5 bases). This TCR came from a human donor with non-small cell lung cancer who had stable disease on radiotherapy plus ipilimumab. Material: peripheral blood, obtained from a patient treated with radiotherapy plus ipilimumab. The CDR3 DNA is TGTGCCAGCAGCGTAGCCGACAGCCCCTCTTTTCTTAATGAAAAACTGTTTTTT. Translation gives CASSVADSPSFLNEKLFF.